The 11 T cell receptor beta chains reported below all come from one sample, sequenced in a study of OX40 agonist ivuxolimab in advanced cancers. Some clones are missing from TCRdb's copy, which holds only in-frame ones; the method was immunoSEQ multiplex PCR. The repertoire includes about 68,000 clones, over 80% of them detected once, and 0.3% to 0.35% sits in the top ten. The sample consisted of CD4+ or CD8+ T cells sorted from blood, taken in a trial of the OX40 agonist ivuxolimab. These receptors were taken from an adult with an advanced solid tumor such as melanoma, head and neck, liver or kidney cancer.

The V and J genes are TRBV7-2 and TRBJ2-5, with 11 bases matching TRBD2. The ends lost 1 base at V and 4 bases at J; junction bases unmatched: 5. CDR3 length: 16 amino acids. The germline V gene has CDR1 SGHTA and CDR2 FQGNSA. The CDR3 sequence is CASSLDISGRGETQYF. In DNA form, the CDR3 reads TGTGCCAGCAGCTTAGATATTAGCGGGAGGGGAGAGACCCAGTACTTC.

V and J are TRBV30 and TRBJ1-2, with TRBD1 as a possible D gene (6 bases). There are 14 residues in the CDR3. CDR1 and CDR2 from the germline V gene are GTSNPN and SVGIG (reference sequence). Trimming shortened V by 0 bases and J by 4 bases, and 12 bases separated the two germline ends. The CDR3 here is CAWSVLGAAYGYTF. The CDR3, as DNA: TGTGCCTGGAGTGTACTGGGGGCGGCCTATGGCTACACCTTC.

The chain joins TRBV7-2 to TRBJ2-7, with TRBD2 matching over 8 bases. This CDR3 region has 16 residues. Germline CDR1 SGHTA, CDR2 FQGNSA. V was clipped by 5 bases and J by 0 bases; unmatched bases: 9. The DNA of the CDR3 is TGTGCCAGCAGCCCTCGGGGGGGGCGGGTCTCCTACGAGCAGTACTTC. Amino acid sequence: CASSPRGGRVSYEQYF.

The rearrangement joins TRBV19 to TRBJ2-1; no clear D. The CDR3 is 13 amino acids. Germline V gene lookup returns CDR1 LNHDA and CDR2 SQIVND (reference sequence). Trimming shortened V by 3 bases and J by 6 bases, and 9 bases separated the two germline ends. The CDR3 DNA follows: TGTGCCAGTAGTATTATAGGCGGCAATGAGCAGTTCTTC. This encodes CASSIIGGNEQFF.

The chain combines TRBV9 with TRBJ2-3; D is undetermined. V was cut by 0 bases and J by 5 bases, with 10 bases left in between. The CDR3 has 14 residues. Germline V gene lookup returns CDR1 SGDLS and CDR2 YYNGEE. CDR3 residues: CASSVGLEIDTQYF. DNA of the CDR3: TGTGCCAGCAGCGTAGGCCTAGAGATAGATACGCAGTATTTT.

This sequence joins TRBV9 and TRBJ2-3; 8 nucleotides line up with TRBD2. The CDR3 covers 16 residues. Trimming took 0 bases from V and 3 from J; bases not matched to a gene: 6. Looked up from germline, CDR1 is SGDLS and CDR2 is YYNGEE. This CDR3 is CASSVDFAGGTDTQYF. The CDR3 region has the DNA TGTGCCAGCAGCGTAGATTTTGCGGGAGGTACAGATACGCAGTATTTT. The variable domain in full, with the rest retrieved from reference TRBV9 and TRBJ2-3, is DSGVTQTPKHLITATGQRVTLRCSPRSGDLSVYWYQQSLDQGLQFLIQYYNGEERAKGNILERFSAQQFPDLHSELNLSSLELGDSALYFCASSVDFAGGTDTQYFGPGTRLTVL.

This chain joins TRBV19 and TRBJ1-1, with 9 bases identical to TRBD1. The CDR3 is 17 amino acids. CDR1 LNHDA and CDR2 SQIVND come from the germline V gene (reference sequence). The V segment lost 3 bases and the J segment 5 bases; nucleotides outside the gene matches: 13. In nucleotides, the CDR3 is TGTGCCAGTAGTATCCACCCCGGACAGGGGCGCGATACTGAAGCTTTCTTT. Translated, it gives CASSIHPGQGRDTEAFF.

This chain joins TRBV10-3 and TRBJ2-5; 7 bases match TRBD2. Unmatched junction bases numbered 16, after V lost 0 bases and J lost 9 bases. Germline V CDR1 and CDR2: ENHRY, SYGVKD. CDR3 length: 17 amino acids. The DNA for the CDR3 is TGTGCCATCAGTGAGTCGTCGAGTGCGGGGACTGGGAGGGCCCAGTACTTC. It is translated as CAISESSSAGTGRAQYF.

The CDR3 nucleotides are TGTGCCAGCAGTTATACCAGGGCCACAGATACGCAGTATTTT. Encoded protein: CASSYTRATDTQYF. The chain carries TRBV6-5 and TRBJ2-3, with a tentative D call TRBD1 (5 bases). CDR1 is MNHEY and CDR2 is SVGAGI in the germline V gene. Trimming took off 3 bases at V and 2 bases at J, with 9 bases between the two ends. The length of the CDR3 is 14 residues.

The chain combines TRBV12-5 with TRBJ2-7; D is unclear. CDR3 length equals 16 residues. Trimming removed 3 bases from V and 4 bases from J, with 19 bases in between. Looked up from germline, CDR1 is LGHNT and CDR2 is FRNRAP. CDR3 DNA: TGTGCTAGTGGTTTTGATGGTGGTGCTACCCGTTACGAGCAGTACTTC. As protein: CASGFDGGATRYEQYF.

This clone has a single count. DNA for the CDR3: TGCAGCGTTCACGGGGGTTCGAATGGCTACACCTTC. Translating it yields CSVHGGSNGYTF. The chain uses TRBV29-1 and TRBJ1-2; TRBD1 might be the D (5 bases). The germline V and J ends were trimmed by 5 bases and 6 bases, with 13 bases remaining between them. Germline V gene data show CDR1 as SQVTM and CDR2 as ANQGSEA. The CDR3 totals 12 residues.